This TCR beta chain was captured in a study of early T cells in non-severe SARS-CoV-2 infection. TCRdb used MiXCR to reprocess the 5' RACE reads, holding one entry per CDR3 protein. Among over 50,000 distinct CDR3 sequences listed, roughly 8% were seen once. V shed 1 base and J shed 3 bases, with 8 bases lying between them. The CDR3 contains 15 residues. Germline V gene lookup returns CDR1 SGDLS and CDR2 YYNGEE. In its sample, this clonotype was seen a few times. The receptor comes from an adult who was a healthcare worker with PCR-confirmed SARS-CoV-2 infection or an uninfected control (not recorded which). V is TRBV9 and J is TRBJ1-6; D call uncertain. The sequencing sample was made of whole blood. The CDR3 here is CASSVLRLYNSPLHF. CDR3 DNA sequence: TGTGCCAGCAGCGTACTTCGGCTCTATAATTCACCCCTCCACTTT.